A single sample is the source of the 9 T cell receptor beta chains below, sequenced in a study of Tregs in tolerant kidney transplant recipients. The assay was immunoSEQ multiplex PCR, and TCRdb's table has in-frame clones only and misses some. In total, the table holds around 33,000 clones. The sequencing used CD8+ T cells from blood, collected before the transplant. Receptor source: a human donor who received a combined kidney and bone marrow transplant.

Note on this clone: Read coverage stops 3 residues before the CDR3 terminus; the germline J gene supplies the remainder. The chain recombines TRBV30 with TRBJ2-7; TRBD1 might be the D (6 bases). CDR3 length: 13 amino acids. V lost 2 bases, J lost 5 bases, and 13 bases lay in between. Per germline, CDR1 GTSNPN and CDR2 SVGIG (reference sequence). The CDR3 sequence is CAWSYTGSNEQYF. The DNA read from the CDR3 is TGTGCCTGGAGTTATACAGGGTCTAACGAG.

Regarding this clone: The CDR3 goes on 3 residues after the read ends, and that part is filled in from the germline J gene. The V call is TRBV29-1, the J call TRBJ2-3; no reliable D call. This CDR3 comprises 10 residues. CDR1 and CDR2 from the germline V gene are SQVTM and ANQGSEA. V shed 6 bases and J shed 6 bases, with 7 bases lying between them. CDR3 in amino acids: CSVYGDTQYF. The part of the CDR3 DNA that was read is TGCAGCGTCTACGGGGATACG.

Of note for this clone: The sequenced fragment ends 3 residues before the CDR3 boundary, so the rest is inferred from the germline J gene. This sequence joins TRBV30 and TRBJ2-7, with 9 bases fitting TRBD1. This CDR3 has 13 residues. The V gene end was trimmed by 3 bases and the J gene end by 5 bases; junction bases not matched to a gene: 5. Germline V lookup: CDR1 GTSNPN, CDR2 SVGIG (reference sequence). CDR3 amino acids: CAWSRGQGNEQYF. Incomplete CDR3 DNA: TGTGCCTGGAGCCGGGGACAGGGTAACGAG.

Remarks on this clone: Coverage ceases 3 residues before the CDR3 finishes, and the germline J gene fills in the end. The chain couples TRBV7-6 to TRBJ2-1, with D perhaps matching TRBD1 (5 bases). The CDR3 loop spans 14 amino acids. The V and J ends lost 1 base and 6 bases respectively, with 10 bases between them. Germline CDR1 and CDR2: SGHVS and FNYEAQ. The sequenced CDR3 bases are TGTGCCAGCAGCTTAGGGGGCCGGCCCAATGAG. Translation: CASSLGGRPNE. The whole CDR3 is CASSLGGRPNEQFF.

Turning to this clone: The read halts 3 residues ahead of the CDR3 end, with the missing end drawn from the germline J gene. This sequence joins TRBV5-4 and TRBJ2-1; D gene unclear. Germline-derived CDR1 and CDR2 are SGHNT and YYREEE (reference sequence). The CDR3 consists of 13 residues. V shed 2 bases and J shed 7 bases, with 10 bases lying between them. Partial CDR3 DNA: TGTGCCAGCAGCTTCGACTTCCTTAATGAG. This translates into CASSFDFLNE. The entire CDR3 sequence reads CASSFDFLNEQFF.

With regard to this clone: Read coverage stops 3 residues before the CDR3 terminus; the germline J gene supplies the remainder. The V gene is TRBV7-9, the J gene TRBJ1-5; 10 nucleotides match TRBD1. CDR1 is SEHNR, CDR2 FQNEAQ, per germline (reference sequence). The CDR3 length is 15 residues. With 5 bases clipped from V and 6 bases from J, the junction kept 7 bases outside the gene matches. The CDR3 loop is CASSPGQGGVQPQHF. The sequenced CDR3 bases are TGTGCCAGCAGCCCTGGACAGGGGGGTGTTCAGCCC. The full variable domain, rest sourced from reference TRBV7-9 and TRBJ1-5, is DTGVSQNPRHKITKRGQNVTFRCDPISEHNRLYWYRQTLGQGPEFLTYFQNEAQLEKSRLLSDRFSAERPKGSFSTLEIQRTEQGDSAMYLCASSPGQGGVQPQHFGDGTRLSIL.

The DNA read from the CDR3 is TGTGCCAGTAGTATAGGGCGGTCTTCCTACGAG. It is translated as CASSIGRSSYE. The entire CDR3 is CASSIGRSSYEQYF. V and J are TRBV19 and TRBJ2-7; D is unclear. With the read ending 3 residues before the CDR3 end, the germline J gene is used to fill in that end. The germline V and J ends were trimmed by 1 base and 1 base, with 8 bases remaining between them. The germline V gene encodes CDR1 LNHDA and CDR2 SQIVND (reference sequence). The CDR3 is 14 amino acids. Looking up the rest from reference TRBV19 and TRBJ2-7 gives the full variable domain: DGGITQSPKYLFRKEGQNVTLSCEQNLNHDAMYWYRQDPGQGLRLIYYSQIVNDFQKGDIAEGYSVSREKKESFPLTVTSAQKNPTAFYLCASSIGRSSYEQYFGPGTRLTVT.

In the case of this clone: Read sequence stops 3 residues before the CDR3 end, and the germline J gene provides the missing end. V gene TRBV10-1 combines with J gene TRBJ2-7; 8 bases are a match to TRBD2. Germline V CDR1 and CDR2: WNHNN, SYGVQD (reference sequence). This CDR3 is 15 amino acids long. V was clipped by 0 bases and J by 5 bases; unmatched bases: 6. CDR3 amino acids: CASSESTSVPHEQYF. The DNA read from the CDR3 is TGCGCCAGCAGTGAGTCGACTAGCGTCCCTCACGAG.

On this clone: The CDR3 is cut off 3 residues early in the read; its end comes from the germline J gene. V usage is TRBV29-1 and J usage is TRBJ2-7; TRBD2 matches 8 bases. The length of the CDR3 is 11 residues. V trimming: 5 bases; J trimming: 4 bases; junction bases outside the gene matches: 1. The germline gives CDR1 SQVTM, CDR2 ANQGSEA. The CDR3 protein is CSVSGSYEQYF. The CDR3 bases that were read are TGCAGCGTTAGCGGGAGTTACGAG.